The rows below give T cell receptor beta chains drawn from one sample of a study of shared clonotypes between healthy human individuals. Libraries were prepared by immunoSEQ multiplex PCR; TCRdb keeps only in-frame clonotypes and omits some of them. Among about 2.3 million clones listed, 85% to 95% were seen once. Sample: naive CD4+ T cells from PBMCs. These receptors were collected from a man aged 18 to 30 in good health. Some clones in this sample may be carry-over from other donors' samples. CDR3s include the opening cysteine and the closing phenylalanine or tryptophan. Size tells how often a clone was seen (once, few, many) or the class of an expanded clone, and some rows leave it out.

>TRBJ2-3|TRBV2|-
CATSRARDTQYF
>TRBJ1-1|TRBV4-3|-
CASSHLNQGNTEAFF
>TRBJ2-7|TRBV14|-
CASSQGKRDPSYEQYF
>TRBJ1-2|TRBV11-2|-
CASSSYWTGMNQNYGYTF
>TRBJ2-2|TRBV7-2|-
CASSGKQGAQTGELFF
>TRBJ2-7|TRBV7-9|-
CASSGTTSGAVYEQYF
>TRBJ2-6|TRBV27|-
CASSSLSGANVLTF
>TRBJ2-7|TRBV12-5|-
CASGLVGRDEQYF
>TRBJ2-7|TRBV4-3|-
CASSPASGGSYEQYF
>TRBJ2-5|TRBV28|-
CASGQGGGGRETQYF
>TRBJ2-7|TRBV10-2|-
CASSDRGYEQYF
>TRBJ1-5|TRBV28|-
CASNQVAGPQHF
>TRBJ2-6|TRBV5-1|once
CASSLGTVSSGANVLTF
>TRBJ2-4|TRBV25-1|-
CASSDWGTGGIQYF
>TRBJ1-6|TRBV2|-
CASRAQGSPNSPLHF
>TRBJ1-4|TRBV6-1|few
CASSEHLATNEKLFF
>TRBJ2-2|TRBV9|-
CASSRTSGSWNTGELFF
>TRBJ1-1|TRBV5-4|-
CASSIGQWGTEAFF
>TRBJ2-2|TRBV7-6|-
CASSLVGELFF
>TRBJ2-7|TRBV18|-
CASSPASGSGEQYF
>TRBJ1-2|TRBV27|-
CASSSNRANYGYTF
>TRBJ1-2|TRBV7-8|-
CASSRTGAYGYTF
>TRBJ1-2|TRBV2|-
CASSGPIQQRSYYGYTF
>TRBJ2-2|TRBV19|-
CASSRDSNTGELFF
>TRBJ1-4|TRBV7-9|-
CASSLRGAPDEKLFF
>TRBJ2-3|TRBV5-4|once
CASSYRLAGSTDTQYF
>TRBJ1-5|TRBV28|-
CASSSLQRGLEQPQHF
>TRBJ1-2|TRBV5-1|-
CASSPLPTNYGYTF
>TRBJ1-1|TRBV7-2|-
CASSPGQVAEAFF
>TRBJ2-7|TRBV18|-
CASSPRVAYEQYF
>TRBJ1-3|TRBV15|-
CATSRADRGGGNTIYF
>TRBJ2-2|TRBV27|-
CASSLRGQRGWGELFF
>TRBJ1-3|TRBV6-1|-
CASRDPGNTIYF
>TRBJ2-1|TRBV15|-
CATSPSGGLGREQFF
>TRBJ2-7|TRBV28|-
CASTDSGGAAYEQYF
>TRBJ2-5|TRBV5-1|-
CASSLVAARDSQYF
>TRBJ1-1|TRBV28|-
CASSGQLNTEAFF
>TRBJ2-1|TRBV11-1|-
CASSLRHTYNEQFF
>TRBJ2-7|TRBV6-1|-
CASSEAARGYEQYF
>TRBJ2-1|TRBV13|-
CASSLPLRAYNEQFF
>TRBJ1-2|TRBV6-1|-
CASSEAGGTYGYTF
>TRBJ2-3|TRBV29-1|once
CSAASGTDTQYF
>TRBJ2-2|TRBV5-1|-
CASSSDRDTGELFF
>TRBJ2-7|TRBV18|-
CASSNAQQGYEQYF
>TRBJ1-5|TRBV19|-
CASSIGQGVGNQPQHF
>TRBJ2-3|TRBV6-5|-
CASRMGQISTDTQYF
>TRBJ1-2|TRBV6-5|-
CASKKSGTAYGYTF
>TRBJ1-1|TRBV5-4|-
CASSLDLGNTEAFF